Listed below are T cell receptor beta chains from one sample, sequenced in a study of T-cell memory formation after mild COVID-19. In TCRdb, the 5' RACE reads were re-called with MiXCR into one record per CDR3 protein. This table has 400,000 to 500,000 distinct CDR3 sequences, 20% appearing once. The specimen was PBMCs or a T cell subset sorted from them (not recorded which). These TCRs come from an adult woman who had mild COVID-19 (a few samples of this study predate the infection). Cell type and time point are not known. Both conserved end residues are part of each CDR3. The order of the fields is D gene, J gene, clone size, V gene, CDR3 DNA, CDR3 protein. The D gene is left open where the match is weak. Clone size is given for some rows only: seen once, a few or many times, or a class if the clone is expanded.

NA | TRBJ2-1 | many | TRBV5-5 | TGTGCCAGCACCCTCGAACGCTGGGGCGGGGAGCAGTTCTTC | CASTLERWGGEQFF
NA | TRBJ2-1 | NA | TRBV12-3/TRBV12-4 | TGTGCCAGCAGTTCCCCGGGACTGCAGTTCTTC | CASSSPGLQFF
NA | TRBJ2-3 | NA | TRBV12-3/TRBV12-4 | TGTGCCAGCAGTTTACAGATCACAGATACGCAGTATTTT | CASSLQITDTQYF
NA | TRBJ2-3 | few | TRBV24-1 | TGTGCCACCAGTGATGACAGCCAGGATACGCAGTATTTT | CATSDDSQDTQYF
TRBD1 | TRBJ2-5 | few | TRBV14 | TGTGCCAGCAGCCAGACAGGGTGGGAAGAGACCCAGTACTTC | CASSQTGWEETQYF
TRBD1 | TRBJ1-1 | NA | TRBV18 | TGTGCCAGCTCACGCAGAACAGGGGTGGACGGTGAAGCTTTCTTT | CASSRRTGVDGEAFF
NA | TRBJ1-6 | NA | TRBV5-1 | TGCGCCAGCAGCTTGGTACCCGCATCGGGTAATTCACCCCTCCACTTT | CASSLVPASGNSPLHF
NA | TRBJ1-3 | few | TRBV15 | TGTGCCACCAGCAGCCCCAGGGCCAGCTCTGGAAACACCATATATTTT | CATSSPRASSGNTIYF
NA | TRBJ1-5 | few | TRBV9 | TGTGCCAGCAGCCCTCGAGGCCCCGATCAGCCCCAGCATTTT | CASSPRGPDQPQHF
NA | TRBJ2-7 | NA | TRBV5-1 | TGCGCCAGCAGCTTTACCGGGAACTACGAGCAGTACTTC | CASSFTGNYEQYF
NA | TRBJ2-1 | NA | TRBV20-1 | TGCAGTGCTAGGGGTCGGGACCTCACTACTTACAATGAGCAGTTCTTC | CSARGRDLTTYNEQFF
NA | TRBJ2-1 | few | TRBV29-1 | TGCAGCGTTGTTGCGGTCCCCTACAATGAGCAGTTCTTC | CSVVAVPYNEQFF
NA | TRBJ2-7 | few | TRBV20-1 | TGCAGTGCGCGGGGGGACAGGACCTACGAGCAGTACTTC | CSARGDRTYEQYF
NA | TRBJ2-3 | NA | TRBV20-1 | TGCAGTGCTAGAGATCATTTCCAGAGCACAGATACGCAGTATTTT | CSARDHFQSTDTQYF
NA | TRBJ2-5 | few | TRBV4-2 | TGTGCCAGCAGCCAATCCTCGGTGGGGCCCCCCACCGAGACCCAGTACTTC | CASSQSSVGPPTETQYF
NA | TRBJ2-7 | few | TRBV28 | TGTGCCACCAGATCGTCCGAACAGAAACCCTACGAGCAGTACTTC | CATRSSEQKPYEQYF
NA | TRBJ2-1 | few | TRBV27 | TGTGCCAGCAGGACAGCGAGCTCCTACAATGAGCAGTTCTTC | CASRTASSYNEQFF
TRBD1 | TRBJ1-4 | few | TRBV7-8 | TGTGCCAGCAGCCAGGACAGGGTCGTAAGGGGGGATGAAAAACTGTTTTTT | CASSQDRVVRGDEKLFF
NA | TRBJ1-2 | few | TRBV4-2 | TGTGCCAGCAGCCAAGGGAGGGTGAGGAACTATGGCTACACCTTC | CASSQGRVRNYGYTF
NA | TRBJ2-2 | few | TRBV9 | TGTGCCAGCACCCGTAGTGGGCGAACCGGGGAGCTGTTTTTT | CASTRSGRTGELFF
NA | TRBJ1-5 | few | TRBV7-2 | TGTGCCAGCAGCAAAGACAAGGGCCAGCCCCAGCATTTT | CASSKDKGQPQHF
NA | TRBJ1-3 | few | TRBV7-2 | TGTGCCAGCAGCCGCGGACTGAGCTCTGGAAACACCATATATTTT | CASSRGLSSGNTIYF
TRBD1 | TRBJ1-4 | NA | TRBV5-5 | TGTGCCAGCAGTATGGACAGGAAAAAACTGTTTTTT | CASSMDRKKLFF
NA | TRBJ1-5 | few | TRBV15 | TGTGCCACCAGCAGAGATTGGGACAATCAGCCCCAGCATTTT | CATSRDWDNQPQHF
NA | TRBJ1-5 | NA | TRBV24-1 | TGTGCCACCAGTGGCTACCCTGGCAATCAGCCCCAGCATTTT | CATSGYPGNQPQHF
TRBD1 | TRBJ2-3 | NA | TRBV29-1 | TGCAGCGTTGAAGACCGACAGGGTGGGGAAGATACGCAGTATTTT | CSVEDRQGGEDTQYF
NA | TRBJ2-3 | NA | TRBV7-7 | TGTGCTAGCAGCTCCGAGGGCACAGATACGCAGTATTTT | CASSSEGTDTQYF
NA | TRBJ1-1 | many | TRBV6-5 | TGTGCCAGCAGTTACGCGGGGGAGTACACTGAAGCTTTCTTT | CASSYAGEYTEAFF
NA | TRBJ1-1 | few | TRBV5-1 | TGCGCCAGCAGCTTGGAGGTGTTTAGGACTGAAGCTTTCTTT | CASSLEVFRTEAFF
NA | TRBJ2-1 | few | TRBV24-1 | TGTGCCACCAGTGACGGGACGGTAAACCTTAATGAGCAGTTCTTC | CATSDGTVNLNEQFF
NA | TRBJ1-2 | many | TRBV4-1 | TGCGCCAGCAGCCAAGACATTTTCTATGGCTACACCTTC | CASSQDIFYGYTF
NA | TRBJ2-5 | many | TRBV4-2 | TGTGCCAGCAGCCAAAAAGACCAAGAGACCCAGTACTTC | CASSQKDQETQYF